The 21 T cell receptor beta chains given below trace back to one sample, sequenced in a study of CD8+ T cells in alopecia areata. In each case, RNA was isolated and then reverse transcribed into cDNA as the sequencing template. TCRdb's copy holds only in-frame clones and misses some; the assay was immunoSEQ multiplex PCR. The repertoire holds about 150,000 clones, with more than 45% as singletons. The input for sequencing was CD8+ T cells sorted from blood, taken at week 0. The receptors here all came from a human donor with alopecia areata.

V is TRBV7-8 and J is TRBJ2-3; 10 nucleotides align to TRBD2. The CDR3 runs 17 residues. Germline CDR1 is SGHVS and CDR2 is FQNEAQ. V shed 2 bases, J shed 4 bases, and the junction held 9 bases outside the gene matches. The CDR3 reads CASSLKLAGEHADTQYF. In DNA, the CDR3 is TGTGCCAGCAGCTTAAAGCTAGCGGGGGAGCACGCAGATACGCAGTATTTT. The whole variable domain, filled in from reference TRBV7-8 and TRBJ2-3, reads GAGVSQSPRYKVAKRGQDVALRCDPISGHVSLFWYQQALGQGPEFLTYFQNEAQLDKSGLPSDRFFAERPEGSVSTLKIQRTQQEDSAVYLCASSLKLAGEHADTQYFGPGTRLTVL.

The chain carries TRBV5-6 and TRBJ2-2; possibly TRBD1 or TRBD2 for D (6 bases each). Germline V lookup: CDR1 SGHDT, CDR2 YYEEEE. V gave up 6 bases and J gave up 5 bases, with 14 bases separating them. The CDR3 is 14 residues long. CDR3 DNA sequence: TGTGCCAGCACCCTAAAGGGGGGAACCGGGGAGCTGTTTTTT. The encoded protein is CASTLKGGTGELFF.

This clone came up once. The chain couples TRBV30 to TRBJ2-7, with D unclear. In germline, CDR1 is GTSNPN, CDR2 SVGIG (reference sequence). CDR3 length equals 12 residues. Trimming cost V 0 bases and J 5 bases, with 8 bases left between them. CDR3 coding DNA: TGTGCCTGGAGTGTATTGGTGAACGAGCAGTACTTC. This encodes CAWSVLVNEQYF.

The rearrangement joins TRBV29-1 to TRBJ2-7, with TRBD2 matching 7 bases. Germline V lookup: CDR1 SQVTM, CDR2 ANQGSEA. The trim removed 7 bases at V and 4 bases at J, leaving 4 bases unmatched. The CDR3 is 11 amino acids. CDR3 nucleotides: TGCAGCGGGACTAGTGGGTACGAGCAGTACTTC. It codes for CSGTSGYEQYF.

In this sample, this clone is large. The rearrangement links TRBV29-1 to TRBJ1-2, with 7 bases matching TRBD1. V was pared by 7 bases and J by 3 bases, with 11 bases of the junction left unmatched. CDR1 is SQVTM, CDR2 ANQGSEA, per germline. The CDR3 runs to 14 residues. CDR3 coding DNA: TGCAGCGGGGGAGACAGGGAAGGGGACTATGGCTACACCTTC. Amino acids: CSGGDREGDYGYTF.

The CDR3 protein is CASSLGPKALHF. In DNA, the CDR3 is TGTGCCAGCAGCTTGGGGCCGAAAGCCCTCCACTTT. The V and J genes are TRBV5-6 and TRBJ1-6; D gene unclear. Deletions cut 0 bases from V and 14 bases from J, with 9 bases between. Germline V gene sequence: CDR1 SGHDT, CDR2 YYEEEE. This CDR3 contains 12 residues.

As DNA, the CDR3 is TGTGCCTGGAAAGACAGACGGAACCCCTATGGCTACACCTTC. This sequence encodes CAWKDRRNPYGYTF. The J gene is TRBJ1-2, the V gene TRBV30; weak D call: TRBD1 (5 bases). V lost 4 bases to trimming and J lost 4 bases, with 16 bases between them. Germline V gives CDR1 GTSNPN, CDR2 SVGIG (reference sequence). The CDR3 is 14 amino acids. The full variable domain, completed using reference TRBV30 and TRBJ1-2, is SQTIHQWPATLVQPVGSPLSLECTVEGTSNPNLYWYRQAAGRGLQLLFYSVGIGQISSEVPQNLSASRPQDRQFILSSKKLLLSDSGFYLCAWKDRRNPYGYTFGSGTRLTVV.

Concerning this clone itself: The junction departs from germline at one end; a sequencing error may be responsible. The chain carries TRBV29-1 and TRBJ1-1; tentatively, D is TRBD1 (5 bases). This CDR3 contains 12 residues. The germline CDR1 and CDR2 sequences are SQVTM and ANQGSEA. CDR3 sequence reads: CSVEGENTEAFF. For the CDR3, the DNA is TGCAGCGTAGAAGGGGAAAACACTGAAGCTTTCTTT.

CDR3 residues: CASSPWTLATDTQYF. The CDR3 DNA reads as TGTGCCAGCTCCCCCTGGACCCTCGCAACAGATACGCAGTATTTT. The rearrangement uses TRBV5-6 and TRBJ2-3; D gene unclear. CDR1 and CDR2 (germline): SGHDT, YYEEEE. V lost 7 bases and J lost 3, with 18 bases in between. The CDR3 is 15 residues long.

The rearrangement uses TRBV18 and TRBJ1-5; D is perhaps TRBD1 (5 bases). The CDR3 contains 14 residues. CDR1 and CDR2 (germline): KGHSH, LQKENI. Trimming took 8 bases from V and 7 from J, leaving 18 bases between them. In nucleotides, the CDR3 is TGTGCCAGCCCCACAGGTGGGGGTGGACAGCCCCAGCATTTT. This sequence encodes CASPTGGGGQPQHF.

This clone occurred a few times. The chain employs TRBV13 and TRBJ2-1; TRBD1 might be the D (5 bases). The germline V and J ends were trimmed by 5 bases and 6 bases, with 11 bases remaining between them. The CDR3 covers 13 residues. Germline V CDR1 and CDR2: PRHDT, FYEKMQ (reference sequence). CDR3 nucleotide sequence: TGTGCCAGCAGCCCGGACATGGCCAATGAGCAGTTCTTC. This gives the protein CASSPDMANEQFF.

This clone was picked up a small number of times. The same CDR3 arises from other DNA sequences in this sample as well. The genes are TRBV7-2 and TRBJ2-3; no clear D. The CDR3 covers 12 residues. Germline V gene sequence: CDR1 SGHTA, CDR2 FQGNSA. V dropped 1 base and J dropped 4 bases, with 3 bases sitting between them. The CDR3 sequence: CASSLGADTQYF. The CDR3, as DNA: TGTGCCAGCAGCTTAGGAGCAGATACGCAGTATTTT.

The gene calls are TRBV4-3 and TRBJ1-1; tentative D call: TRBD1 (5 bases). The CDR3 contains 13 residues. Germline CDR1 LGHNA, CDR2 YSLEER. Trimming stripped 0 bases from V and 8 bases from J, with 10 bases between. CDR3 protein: CASSQDLGGEAFF. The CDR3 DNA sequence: TGCGCCAGCAGCCAAGATCTCGGGGGGGAAGCTTTCTTT.

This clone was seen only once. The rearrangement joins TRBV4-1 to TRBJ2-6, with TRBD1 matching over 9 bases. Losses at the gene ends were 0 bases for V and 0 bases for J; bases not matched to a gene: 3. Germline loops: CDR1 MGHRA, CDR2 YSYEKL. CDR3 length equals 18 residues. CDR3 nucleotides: TGCGCCAGCAGCCAAGAAGGGACAGGGAACTCTGGGGCCAACGTCCTGACTTTC. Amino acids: CASSQEGTGNSGANVLTF.

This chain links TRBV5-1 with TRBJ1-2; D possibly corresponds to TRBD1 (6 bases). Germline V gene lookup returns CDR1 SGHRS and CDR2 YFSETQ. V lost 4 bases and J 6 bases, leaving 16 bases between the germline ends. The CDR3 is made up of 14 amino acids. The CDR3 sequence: CASSRTDSRDGYTF. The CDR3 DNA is TGCGCCAGCAGCAGGACGGACAGCCGCGATGGCTACACCTTC.

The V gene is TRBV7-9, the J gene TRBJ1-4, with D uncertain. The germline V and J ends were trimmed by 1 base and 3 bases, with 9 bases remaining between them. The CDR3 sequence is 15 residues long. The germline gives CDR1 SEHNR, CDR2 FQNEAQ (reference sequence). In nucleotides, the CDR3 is TGTGCCAGCAGCTTAGACACGAACGCTAATGAAAAACTGTTTTTT. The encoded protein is CASSLDTNANEKLFF.

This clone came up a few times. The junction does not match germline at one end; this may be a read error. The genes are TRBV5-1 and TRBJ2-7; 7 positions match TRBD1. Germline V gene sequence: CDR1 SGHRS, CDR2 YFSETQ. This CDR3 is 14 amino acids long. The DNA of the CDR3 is TGCGCCAGCGGCTTCCGACAGGGAACCTACGAGCAGTACTTC. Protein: CASGFRQGTYEQYF.

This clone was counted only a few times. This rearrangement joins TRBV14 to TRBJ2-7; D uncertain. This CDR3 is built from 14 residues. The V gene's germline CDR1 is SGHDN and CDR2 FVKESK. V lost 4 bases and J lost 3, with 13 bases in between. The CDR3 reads CASSPDTLVYEQYF. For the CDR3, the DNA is TGTGCCAGCAGCCCAGACACTCTAGTCTACGAGCAGTACTTC.

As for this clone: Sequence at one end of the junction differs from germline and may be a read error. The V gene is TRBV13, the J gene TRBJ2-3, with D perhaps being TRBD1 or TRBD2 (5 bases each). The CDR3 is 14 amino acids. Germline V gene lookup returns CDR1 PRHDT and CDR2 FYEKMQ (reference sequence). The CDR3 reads CASSSNRQPGLLCF. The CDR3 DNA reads TGTGCCAGCAGCTCCAACCGACAACCGGGGCTTCTCTGTTTT.

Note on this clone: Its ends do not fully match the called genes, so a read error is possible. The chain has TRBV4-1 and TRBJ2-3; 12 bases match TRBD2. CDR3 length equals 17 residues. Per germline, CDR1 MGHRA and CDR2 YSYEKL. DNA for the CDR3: TGCGCCAGCACCCAAGGAGAAGGACTAGCGGGGAGAGATACGCAGTATTTT. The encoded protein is CASTQGEGLAGRDTQYF.

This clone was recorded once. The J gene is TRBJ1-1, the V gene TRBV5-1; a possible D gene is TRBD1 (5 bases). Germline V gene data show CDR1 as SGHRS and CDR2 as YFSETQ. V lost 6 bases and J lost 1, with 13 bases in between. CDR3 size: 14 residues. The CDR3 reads CASTSGATNTEAFF. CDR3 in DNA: TGCGCCAGCACAAGTGGGGCTACGAACACTGAAGCTTTCTTT.